The clone carrying this TCR beta chain was detected a few times. This CDR3 has 12 amino acids. In germline, CDR1 is DFQATT, CDR2 SNEGSKA (reference sequence). V was cut by 3 bases and J by 7 bases, with 10 bases left in between. The sample is drawn from a study of patients and donors after allogeneic stem cell transplantation. Using its own MiXCR run on the RT-PCR reads, TCRdb lists one record per CDR3 protein. The sample comprises 200,000 to 250,000 distinct CDR3 sequences, over 30% of which are singletons, and under 14% rests with the top ten. The V gene is TRBV20-1, the J gene TRBJ2-1; possible D gene TRBD1, 5 bases. The source is a human donor who was either an allogeneic HSCT recipient or a stem cell or donor lymphocyte infusion donor (not recorded which). It is not recorded whose cells these are; they may come from a transplant donor. The source material was blood, either unsorted or a sorted T cell fraction (not recorded which). CDR3 loop: CSASPGMNEQFF. The CDR3 nucleotides are TGCAGTGCTAGCCCAGGGATGAATGAGCAGTTCTTC.